This TCR beta chain stems from a study of Ad26.COV2.S vaccination and SARS-CoV-2 variants. Overall study context: Among those in the COV1001 Ad26.COV2.S trial arm was the donor. The authors gave Ad26.COV2.S intramuscularly, either once or twice 56 days apart. Notes on the study in general: Substantial breadth was reported for post-vaccination spike-specific CD8+ and CD4+ T cells.

CDR3 size: 15 residues. Trimming cost V 3 bases and J 5 bases; bases outside gene matches: 1. Germline CDR1 reads MRHNA; CDR2 reads SNTAGT. Treatment indicated: 15 to 20 received Ad26.COV2.S at low or high dose, single or two shots; five or six received placebo; per-sample allocation not given. Sampling was performed 63 days after the first vaccine or placebo injection. In Boston, the donor was an adult between 18-55 years of age. The protocol was immunoSEQ multiplex PCR, while the TCRdb copy is restricted to in-frame clones and leaves out a portion. The table lists some 350,000 clones, roughly 90% of them singletons. Note on this clone: The target antigen is unknown.

The TCR originated in a person between 18 and 59 years old who received the Ad26.COV2.S COVID-19 vaccine or a placebo. Source: peripheral blood, taken in a trial of Ad26.COV2.S vaccine versus placebo. The gene calls are TRBV6-4 and TRBJ2-1, with 13 bases aligning to TRBD2. CDR3 sequence: CASSEGTSGNNEQFF. CDR3 in DNA: TGTGCCAGCAGTGAAGGGACTAGCGGGAACAATGAGCAGTTCTTC.